The sequence of this T cell receptor beta chain was determined in a study of response to subunit inactivated influenza vaccine (dated by TCRdb to 2016 to 2019). About the full investigation: Deep quantitative T cell receptor repertoire profiling was used in the study to track responses to a trivalent subunit inactivated influenza vaccine.

The paper as a whole reports these results and caveats: It was suggested by the authors that each seasonal influenza vaccination may recruit only a limited number of new T cells.

The CDR3 runs 14 amino acids, cysteine and phenylalanine included. The sequence is cut down to CDR3 DNA, 42 bases in frame from base 1. The germline V gene provides CDR1 SQVTM and CDR2 ANQGSEA. V is clipped by 1 base and J by 4 bases, and the sequence between their germline boundaries is 10 bases long. This clonotype was observed a few times. No cognate antigen has been identified for it. Base qualities were left out, and no much larger clone turns up one base away. Receptors were amplified or captured by RT-PCR. Sequenced using an Illumina HiSeq 2500. TCRdb trimmed public reads at Q25 via fastp, called clones via MiXCR and kept in-frame beta chains. Each record represents a unique CDR3 protein, reported with the most common genes and DNA among its rows. Present in this sample are 610,000 or so distinct CDR3 sequences, around 15% of which were seen just once. The biggest ten clones account for 8.5% to 14% of the sample.

The source of this sequence is a man aged 50-60 years who received an inactivated influenza vaccine. Donor details come from another sample of the same person, matched by shared clones. The chain was built from TRBV29-1 and TRBJ2-2, with the D segment identity uncertain. Sequencing used PBMCs from blood, obtained 11 to 12 days after vaccination. The DNA sequence is given as TGCAGCGTTGAAGTCCCGAGACGCACCGGGGAGCTGTTTTTT. Its protein reads: CSVEVPRRTGELFF.